The clone carrying this T cell receptor (beta chain) was counted a few times. Antigen: not known. This specimen belongs to a study of response to subunit inactivated influenza vaccine. Whole-study findings and limits: The authors proposed limited new T cell recruitment per seasonal influenza vaccination.

One entry per CDR3 protein, called by TCRdb with MiXCR from the RT-PCR reads. The sample has about 800,000 distinct CDR3 sequences; over 20% are singletons. V trimming: 0 bases; J trimming: 2 bases; junction bases outside the gene matches: 10. The germline V gene encodes CDR1 MNHEY and CDR2 SVGAGI. The CDR3 contains 18 residues. Sample: PBMCs from blood, taken about 5 days after vaccination. This TCR was sampled from a man aged 50 to 60 who received an inactivated influenza vaccine. V gene TRBV6-5 combines with J gene TRBJ2-3; TRBD2 agrees at 8 bases. The CDR3 DNA reads TGTGCCAGCAGTTACTCGCATTTCGGGGGGGAGCTCACAGATACGCAGTATTTT. Amino acids: CASSYSHFGGELTDTQYF.